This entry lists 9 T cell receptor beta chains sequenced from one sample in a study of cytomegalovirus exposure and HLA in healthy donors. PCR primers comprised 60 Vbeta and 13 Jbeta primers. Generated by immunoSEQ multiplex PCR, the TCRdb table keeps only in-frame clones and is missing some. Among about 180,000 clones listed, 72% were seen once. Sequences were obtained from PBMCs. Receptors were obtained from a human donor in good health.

In DNA form, the CDR3 reads TGTGCCAGTAGTATCCTGGGGACACCCGACAATGAGCAGTTCTTC. Its protein is CASSILGTPDNEQFF. J is TRBJ2-1 and V is TRBV19; TRBD1 is a possible D gene (6 bases). The germline gives CDR1 LNHDA, CDR2 SQIVND (reference sequence). The CDR3 has 15 residues. V lost 3 bases and J lost 5, with 14 bases in between.

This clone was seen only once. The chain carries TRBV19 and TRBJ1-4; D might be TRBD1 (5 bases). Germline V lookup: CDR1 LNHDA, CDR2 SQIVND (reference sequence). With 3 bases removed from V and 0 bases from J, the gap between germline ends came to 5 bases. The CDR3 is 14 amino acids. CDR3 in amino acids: CASSMTATNEKLFF. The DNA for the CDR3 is TGTGCCAGTAGTATGACAGCAACTAATGAAAAACTGTTTTTT.

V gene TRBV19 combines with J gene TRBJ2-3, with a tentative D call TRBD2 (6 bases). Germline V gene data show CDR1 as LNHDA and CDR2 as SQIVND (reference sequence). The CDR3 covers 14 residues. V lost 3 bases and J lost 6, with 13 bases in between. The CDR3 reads CASSMGLGMDTQYF. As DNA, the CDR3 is TGTGCCAGTAGTATGGGACTGGGGATGGATACGCAGTATTTT.

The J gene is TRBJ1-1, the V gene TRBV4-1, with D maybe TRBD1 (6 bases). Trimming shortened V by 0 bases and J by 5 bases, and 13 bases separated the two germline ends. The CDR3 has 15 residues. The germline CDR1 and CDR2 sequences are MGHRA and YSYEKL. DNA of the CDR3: TGCGCCAGCAGCCAAGATGACCCAGGGGCAACTGAAGCTTTCTTT. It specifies CASSQDDPGATEAFF.

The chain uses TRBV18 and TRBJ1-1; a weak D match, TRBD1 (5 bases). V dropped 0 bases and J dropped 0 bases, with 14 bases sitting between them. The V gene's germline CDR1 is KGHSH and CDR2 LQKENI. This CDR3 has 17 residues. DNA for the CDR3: TGTGCCAGCTCACCACCGGGTCTAGGGGCCCTGAACACTGAAGCTTTCTTT. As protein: CASSPPGLGALNTEAFF.

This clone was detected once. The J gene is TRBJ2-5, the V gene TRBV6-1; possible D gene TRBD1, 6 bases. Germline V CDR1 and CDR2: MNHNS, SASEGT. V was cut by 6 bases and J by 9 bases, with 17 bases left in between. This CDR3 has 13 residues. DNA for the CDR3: TGTGCCAGCAGCAACAGGGAGTCTGGCTCCCAGTACTTC. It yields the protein CASSNRESGSQYF.

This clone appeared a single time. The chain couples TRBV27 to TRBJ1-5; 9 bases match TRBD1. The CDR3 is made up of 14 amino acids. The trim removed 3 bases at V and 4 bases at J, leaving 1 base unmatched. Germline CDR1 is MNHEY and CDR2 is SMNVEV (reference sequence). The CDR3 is CASSFGTGNQPQHF. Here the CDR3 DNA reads TGTGCCAGCAGTTTCGGGACAGGGAATCAGCCCCAGCATTTT.

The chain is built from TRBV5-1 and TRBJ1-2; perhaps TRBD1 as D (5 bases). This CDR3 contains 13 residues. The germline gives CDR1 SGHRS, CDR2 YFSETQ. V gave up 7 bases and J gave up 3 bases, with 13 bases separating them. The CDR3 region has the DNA TGCGCCAGCGCACAGGCGGTCTACTATGGCTACACCTTC. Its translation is CASAQAVYYGYTF. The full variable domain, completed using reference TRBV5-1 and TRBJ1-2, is KAGVTQTPRYLIKTRGQQVTLSCSPISGHRSVSWYQQTPGQGLQFLFEYFSETQRNKGNFPGRFSGRQFSNSRSEMNVSTLELGDSALYLCASAQAVYYGYTFGSGTRLTVV.

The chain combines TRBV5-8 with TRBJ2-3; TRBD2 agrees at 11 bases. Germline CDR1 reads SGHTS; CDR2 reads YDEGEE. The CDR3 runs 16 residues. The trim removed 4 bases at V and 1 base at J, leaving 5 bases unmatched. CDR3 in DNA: TGTGCCAGCAGCAACCCGACTAGCGGGGGCACAGATACGCAGTATTTT. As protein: CASSNPTSGGTDTQYF.